One sample yielded the 32 T cell receptor beta chains listed below, sequenced in a study of OX40 agonist ivuxolimab in advanced cancers. Measured with immunoSEQ multiplex PCR; TCRdb has only the in-frame clones, and not every one. This table holds 50,000 to 70,000 clones, around four fifths found once. The material was CD4+ or CD8+ T cells sorted from blood, obtained in a trial of the OX40 agonist ivuxolimab. These receptors were obtained from an adult with an advanced solid tumor such as melanoma, head and neck, liver or kidney cancer.

CDR3 residues: CASSIRDRMTGELFF. The CDR3 nucleotides are TGTGCCAGTAGTATAAGGGACAGGATGACCGGGGAGCTGTTTTTT. The gene calls are TRBV19 and TRBJ2-2; 8 positions agree with TRBD1. Germline CDR1 and CDR2: LNHDA and SQIVND (reference sequence). Losses at the gene ends were 2 bases for V and 5 bases for J; bases not matched to a gene: 4. This CDR3 spans 15 amino acids.

J is TRBJ1-4 and V is TRBV4-2, with D possibly matching TRBD1 (6 bases). Trimming took off 6 bases at V and 4 bases at J, with 18 bases between the two ends. The CDR3 spans 16 residues. Germline CDR1 reads LGHNA; CDR2 reads YNFKEQ. The CDR3 spells CASRQRTVSDNEKLFF. The CDR3 DNA sequence: TGTGCCAGCAGACAGCGGACAGTTAGTGATAATGAAAAACTGTTTTTT.

The chain is built from TRBV2 and TRBJ1-6; no reliable D call. This CDR3 spans 15 amino acids. V lost 4 bases to trimming and J lost 0 bases, with 7 bases between them. Germline CDR1 SNHLY, CDR2 FYNNEI. CDR3 sequence (DNA): TGTGCCAGCAGTGGGGGTGGCTCCTATAATTCACCCCTCCACTTT. This codes for CASSGGGSYNSPLHF.

The chain carries TRBV7-9 and TRBJ1-3; 8 bases align to TRBD1. There are 16 residues in the CDR3. Germline loops: CDR1 SEHNR, CDR2 FQNEAQ (reference sequence). J lost 1 base, V lost 5 bases, and 7 bases had no gene match. CDR3 in amino acids: CASSPGGRVSGNTIYF. Here the CDR3 DNA reads TGTGCCAGCAGCCCAGGGGGCAGGGTGTCTGGAAACACCATATATTTT.

This sequence joins TRBV5-1 and TRBJ2-2; D ambiguous. The V and J ends lost 2 bases and 2 bases respectively, with 7 bases between them. This CDR3 is built from 14 residues. The germline V gene has CDR1 SGHRS and CDR2 YFSETQ. DNA of the CDR3: TGCGCCAGCAGCTTTGGCCATAACACCGGGGAGCTGTTTTTT. Translating it yields CASSFGHNTGELFF.

This chain links TRBV5-4 with TRBJ2-1; D gene uncertain. The CDR3 contains 11 residues. The germline V and J ends were trimmed by 1 base and 6 bases, with 2 bases remaining between them. CDR1 is SGHNT and CDR2 is YYREEE in the germline V gene (reference sequence). Here the CDR3 reads CASSLFNEQFF. The CDR3, as DNA: TGTGCCAGCAGCTTGTTCAATGAGCAGTTCTTC. The whole variable domain, remainder taken from reference TRBV5-4 and TRBJ2-1, is ETGVTQSPTHLIKTRGQQVTLRCSSQSGHNTVSWYQQALGQGPQFIFQYYREEENGRGNFPPRFSGLQFPNYSSELNVNALELDDSALYLCASSLFNEQFFGPGTRLTVL.

The chain carries TRBV27 and TRBJ2-7; 9 bases match TRBD1. The length of the CDR3 is 16 residues. The J segment lost 7 bases and the V segment lost 1 base, leaving 11 bases of the junction unmatched. The germline V gene encodes CDR1 MNHEY and CDR2 SMNVEV (reference sequence). The CDR3 reads CASSLWRQGGGREQYF. The CDR3 DNA reads TGTGCCAGCAGTTTATGGAGACAGGGGGGAGGGAGGGAGCAGTACTTC.

This rearrangement joins TRBV7-2 to TRBJ1-3, with D uncertain. The germline V gene has CDR1 SGHTA and CDR2 FQGNSA. Trimming shortened V by 5 bases and J by 1 base, and 9 bases separated the two germline ends. The CDR3 runs to 14 residues. CDR3 sequence (DNA): TGTGCCAGCAGCCCGTGGATATCTGGAAACACCATATATTTT. Translated, it gives CASSPWISGNTIYF.

The J gene is TRBJ1-1, the V gene TRBV15; no clear D gene. The V gene's germline CDR1 is LNHNV and CDR2 YYDKDF (reference sequence). V gave up 1 base and J gave up 5 bases, with 11 bases separating them. This CDR3 has 14 residues. The CDR3 reads CATSRALIRTEAFF. The CDR3 DNA reads as TGTGCCACCAGCAGAGCGCTGATAAGGACTGAAGCTTTCTTT.

J is TRBJ1-4 and V is TRBV19; D remains ambiguous. V lost 10 bases and J 4 bases, leaving 4 bases between the germline ends. The CDR3 loop spans 10 amino acids. Germline-derived CDR1 and CDR2 are LNHDA and SQIVND (reference sequence). CDR3 amino acids: CATGNEKLFF. The CDR3 DNA is TGTGCCACTGGTAATGAAAAACTGTTTTTT.

This clone is a singleton in its sample. The J gene is TRBJ1-2, the V gene TRBV18; no definite D call. This CDR3 is built from 16 residues. In germline, CDR1 is KGHSH, CDR2 LQKENI. The V gene lost 1 base and the J gene lost 6 bases, with 18 bases spanning the gap. CDR3: CASSPRQAGSTHGYTF. In nucleotides, the CDR3 is TGTGCCAGCTCACCACGCCAGGCGGGCTCGACACATGGCTACACCTTC.

The V call is TRBV5-4, the J call TRBJ2-3; no firm D call. The germline V and J ends were trimmed by 2 bases and 4 bases, with 11 bases remaining between them. The CDR3 runs to 14 residues. Germline V gene sequence: CDR1 SGHNT, CDR2 YYREEE (reference sequence). The CDR3 protein is CASSFPTTSDTQYF. The CDR3 DNA reads as TGTGCCAGCAGCTTTCCAACCACCTCAGATACGCAGTATTTT. The variable domain in full, completed from reference TRBV5-4 and TRBJ2-3, reads ETGVTQSPTHLIKTRGQQVTLRCSSQSGHNTVSWYQQALGQGPQFIFQYYREEENGRGNFPPRFSGLQFPNYSSELNVNALELDDSALYLCASSFPTTSDTQYFGPGTRLTVL.

Written as DNA, the CDR3 is TGTGCTAGTGGTGGGCCGGGACTAGCGGACTACGAGCAGTACTTC. Protein product: CASGGPGLADYEQYF. This chain links TRBV12-5 with TRBJ2-7; 11 bases match TRBD2. Germline-derived CDR1 and CDR2 are LGHNT and FRNRAP. This CDR3 has 15 residues. After removal of 5 bases from V and 3 bases from J, the junction contained 6 bases not matched to a gene.

The chain has TRBV2 and TRBJ2-5; 7 bases match TRBD2. CDR3 length: 14 amino acids. Germline CDR1 reads SNHLY; CDR2 reads FYNNEI. With 7 bases clipped from V and 1 base from J, the junction kept 6 bases outside the gene matches. The CDR3 region has the DNA TGTGCCAGCAAGGTGGGGGGGTTCCAAGAGACCCAGTACTTC. Its protein product is CASKVGGFQETQYF.

The rearrangement joins TRBV6-5 to TRBJ1-1; TRBD1 matches at 7 bases. This CDR3 is built from 15 residues. The V gene end was trimmed by 7 bases and the J gene end by 5 bases; junction bases not matched to a gene: 13. CDR1 and CDR2 from the germline V gene are MNHEY and SVGAGI. CDR3 coding DNA: TGTGCCAGCACTCTCCGGGACAGCGGCTTGACTGAAGCTTTCTTT. Its translation is CASTLRDSGLTEAFF.

V gene TRBV9 combines with J gene TRBJ2-1; 10 positions match TRBD1. Trimming at V came to 0 bases and at J to 3 bases, leaving 3 bases not matched to a gene. Germline V CDR1 and CDR2: SGDLS, YYNGEE. The CDR3 is 16 residues long. Here the CDR3 DNA reads TGTGCCAGCAGCGTAGAAGGGACAGGGGACTACAATGAGCAGTTCTTC. Its translation is CASSVEGTGDYNEQFF.

The chain employs TRBV6-5 and TRBJ2-2; D gene uncertain. Germline-derived CDR1 and CDR2 are MNHEY and SVGAGI. V was shortened by 10 bases and J by 0 bases, with 15 bases between the two germline ends. The CDR3 is made up of 15 amino acids. The CDR3 sequence: CATSRRRSNTGELFF. Here the CDR3 DNA reads TGTGCCACCTCCCGCAGGAGATCGAACACCGGGGAGCTGTTTTTT.

This sequence joins TRBV27 and TRBJ2-5; the D gene is possibly TRBD1 (6 bases). V was trimmed by 6 bases and J by 5 bases, leaving 13 bases between them. This CDR3 region has 13 residues. Germline V gives CDR1 MNHEY, CDR2 SMNVEV (reference sequence). The CDR3: CASSWGRGETQYF. CDR3 DNA: TGTGCCAGCAGCTGGGGAAGGGGGGAGACCCAGTACTTC.

This chain uses TRBV27 with TRBJ1-2; 7 nucleotides match TRBD1. The CDR3 runs 15 residues. The ends lost 6 bases at V and 4 bases at J; junction bases unmatched: 11. The germline gives CDR1 MNHEY, CDR2 SMNVEV (reference sequence). The CDR3 protein is CASRPYRGVSYGYTF. CDR3 DNA: TGTGCCAGCAGGCCTTACAGGGGCGTAAGCTATGGCTACACCTTC.

Concerning this clone: Distinct nucleotide sequences in the sample also encode this CDR3. This sequence joins TRBV5-4 and TRBJ2-1; D possibly corresponds to TRBD1 (5 bases). The germline gives CDR1 SGHNT, CDR2 YYREEE (reference sequence). Trimming pared 2 bases from V and 1 base from J, leaving 7 bases between. The CDR3 totals 14 residues. The CDR3 sequence is CASSLRGSYNEQFF. In nucleotides, the CDR3 is TGTGCCAGCAGCTTAAGGGGTTCCTACAATGAGCAGTTCTTC.

This sequence joins TRBV11-2 and TRBJ1-3, with 8 bases identical to TRBD1. CDR1 and CDR2 (germline): SGHAT, FQNNGV. This CDR3 region has 15 residues. Unmatched junction bases numbered 5, after V lost 3 bases and J lost 4 bases. The CDR3 protein is CASSLQGDRGNTIYF. CDR3 nucleotide sequence: TGTGCCAGCAGCTTGCAGGGGGACAGGGGAAACACCATATATTTT.

The chain is built from TRBV11-3 and TRBJ2-7, with TRBD2 as a possible D gene (6 bases). There are 13 residues in the CDR3. V lost 5 bases to trimming and J lost 4 bases, with 12 bases between them. The germline CDR1 and CDR2 sequences are SGHNT and YENEEA. The CDR3 loop reads CASSPKTRYEQYF. The CDR3 DNA sequence: TGTGCCAGCAGCCCAAAGACTAGATACGAGCAGTACTTC.

The chain recombines TRBV18 with TRBJ2-2, with unresolved D. V lost 2 bases to trimming and J lost 7 bases, with 14 bases between them. Germline CDR1 is KGHSH and CDR2 is LQKENI. There are 15 residues in the CDR3. CDR3: CASSPERPKIGELFF. The CDR3 nucleotides are TGTGCCAGCTCACCAGAAAGGCCGAAGATCGGGGAGCTGTTTTTT.

The rearrangement uses TRBV9 and TRBJ1-3; TRBD1 matches 7 bases. The V and J ends lost 4 bases and 4 bases, in that order; junction bases with no gene match: 11. Germline V gene sequence: CDR1 SGDLS, CDR2 YYNGEE. The CDR3 loop spans 16 amino acids. CDR3 DNA: TGTGCCAGCAGCACCCAGACAGGGAAGGGAGGAAACACCATATATTTT. Translating it yields CASSTQTGKGGNTIYF.

CDR3 protein: CASSELAGGPDTGELFF. Here the CDR3 DNA reads TGTGCCAGCAGCGAACTAGCGGGGGGGCCCGACACCGGGGAGCTGTTTTTT. The chain links TRBV13 to TRBJ2-2; 13 bases line up with TRBD2. The CDR3 runs 17 residues. Losses at the gene ends were 5 bases for V and 3 bases for J; bases not matched to a gene: 6. Germline loops: CDR1 PRHDT, CDR2 FYEKMQ (reference sequence).

J is TRBJ1-5 and V is TRBV11-2; D gene uncertain. The CDR3 loop spans 13 amino acids. V was clipped by 0 bases and J by 6 bases, with 6 bases between them. Germline CDR1 SGHAT, CDR2 FQNNGV. The CDR3 is CASSLEVSQPQHF. The DNA of the CDR3 is TGTGCCAGCAGCTTAGAGGTCAGTCAGCCCCAGCATTTT.

This chain links TRBV2 with TRBJ2-3; TRBD2 matches at 14 bases. V shed 6 bases, J shed 4 bases, and the junction held 6 bases outside the gene matches. Germline CDR1 SNHLY, CDR2 FYNNEI. CDR3 length: 16 residues. The CDR3 loop is CASRRLAGGRSDTQYF. The DNA of the CDR3 is TGTGCCAGCAGAAGACTAGCGGGAGGGCGTTCAGATACGCAGTATTTT. Using reference TRBV2 and TRBJ2-3 for the parts outside the CDR3, the full variable domain is EPEVTQTPSHQVTQMGQEVILRCVPISNHLYFYWYRQILGQKVEFLVSFYNNEISEKSEIFDDQFSVERPDGSNFTLKIRSTKLEDSAMYFCASRRLAGGRSDTQYFGPGTRLTVL.

CDR3 sequence reads: CASRPDDLGANVLTF. In nucleotides, the CDR3 is TGTGCCAGCAGGCCGGATGATCTGGGGGCCAACGTCCTGACTTTC. V usage is TRBV7-6 and J usage is TRBJ2-6; D is ambiguous. The CDR3 is 15 amino acids. Germline V gives CDR1 SGHVS, CDR2 FNYEAQ. Trimming removed 6 bases at V and 4 bases at J, with 13 bases between.

The chain links TRBV5-1 to TRBJ1-4; D is unresolved. The germline gives CDR1 SGHRS, CDR2 YFSETQ. V lost 1 base and J 8 bases, leaving 12 bases between the germline ends. The CDR3 sequence is 14 residues long. The CDR3 spells CASSLKEGREKLFF. DNA for the CDR3: TGCGCCAGCAGCTTGAAGGAGGGTCGCGAAAAACTGTTTTTT.

The count of this clone is one. The V gene is TRBV7-9, the J gene TRBJ2-6; either TRBD1 or TRBD2 may supply D (6 bases each). CDR3 length: 18 amino acids. Germline CDR1 SEHNR, CDR2 FQNEAQ (reference sequence). Trimming left V 3 bases short and J 0 bases short, with 15 bases between. CDR3 in amino acids: CASSFPGGLSSGANVLTF. DNA for the CDR3: TGTGCCAGCAGCTTTCCCGGGGGCCTAAGCTCTGGGGCCAACGTCCTGACTTTC.

The CDR3 reads CASSLDGGSSPLHF. Written as DNA, the CDR3 is TGTGCCAGCAGCTTAGATGGGGGCAGTTCACCCCTCCACTTT. The rearrangement links TRBV7-9 to TRBJ1-6; possible D gene TRBD1, 6 bases. The V end was cut by 1 base, the J end by 9 bases, with 10 bases between. CDR3 size: 14 residues. Germline lookup yields CDR1 SEHNR and CDR2 FQNEAQ (reference sequence).

The V and J genes are TRBV7-9 and TRBJ2-1; 11 bases match TRBD1. The J segment lost 3 bases and the V segment lost 3 bases, leaving 1 base of the junction unmatched. Germline V gives CDR1 SEHNR, CDR2 FQNEAQ (reference sequence). This CDR3 contains 15 residues. The CDR3 DNA reads as TGTGCCAGCAGCTTGGGACAGGGGGGCTACAATGAGCAGTTCTTC. Translation: CASSLGQGGYNEQFF.